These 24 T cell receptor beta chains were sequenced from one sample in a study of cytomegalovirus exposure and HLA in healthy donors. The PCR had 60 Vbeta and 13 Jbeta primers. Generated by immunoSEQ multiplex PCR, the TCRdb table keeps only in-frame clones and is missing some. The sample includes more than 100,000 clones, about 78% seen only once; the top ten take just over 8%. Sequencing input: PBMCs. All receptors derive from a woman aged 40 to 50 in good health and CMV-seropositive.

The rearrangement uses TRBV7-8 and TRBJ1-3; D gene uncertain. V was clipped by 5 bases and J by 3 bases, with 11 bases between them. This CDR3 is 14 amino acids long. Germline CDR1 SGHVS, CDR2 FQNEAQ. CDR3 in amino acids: CASSPTSVGNTIYF. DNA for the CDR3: TGTGCCAGCAGCCCTACAAGCGTTGGAAACACCATATATTTT.

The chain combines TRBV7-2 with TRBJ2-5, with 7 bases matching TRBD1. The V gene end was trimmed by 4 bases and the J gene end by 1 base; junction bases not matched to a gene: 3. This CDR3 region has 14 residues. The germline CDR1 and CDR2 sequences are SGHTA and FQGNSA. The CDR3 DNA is TGTGCCAGCAGCTACCGGGACAGCCAAGAGACCCAGTACTTC. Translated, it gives CASSYRDSQETQYF.

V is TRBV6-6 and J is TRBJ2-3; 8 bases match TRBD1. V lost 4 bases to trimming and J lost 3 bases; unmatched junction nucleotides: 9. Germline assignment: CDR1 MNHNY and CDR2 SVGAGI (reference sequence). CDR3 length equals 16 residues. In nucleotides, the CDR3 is TGTGCCAGCAGTTCCTCCTGGGGACAGGATACAGATACGCAGTATTTT. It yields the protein CASSSSWGQDTDTQYF.

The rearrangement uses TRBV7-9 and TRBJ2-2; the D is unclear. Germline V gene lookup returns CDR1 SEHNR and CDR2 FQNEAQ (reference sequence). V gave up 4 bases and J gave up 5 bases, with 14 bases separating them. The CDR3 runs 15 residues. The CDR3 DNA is TGTGCCAGCAGCTCCCCTGCGTCCCCTACCGGGGAGCTGTTTTTT. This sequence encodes CASSSPASPTGELFF.

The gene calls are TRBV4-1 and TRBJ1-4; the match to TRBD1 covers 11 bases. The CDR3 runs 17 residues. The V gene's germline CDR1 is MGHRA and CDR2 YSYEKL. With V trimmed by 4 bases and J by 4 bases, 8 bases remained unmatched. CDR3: CASSRGTGGLLNEKLFF. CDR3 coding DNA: TGCGCCAGCAGCCGCGGGACAGGGGGTCTGCTTAATGAAAAACTGTTTTTT.

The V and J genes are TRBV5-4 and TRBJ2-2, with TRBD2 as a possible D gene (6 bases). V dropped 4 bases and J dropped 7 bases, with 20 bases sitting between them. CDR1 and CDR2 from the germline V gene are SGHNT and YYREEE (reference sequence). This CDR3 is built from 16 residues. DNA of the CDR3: TGTGCCAGCAGCCCGGAGACGACCTGGGGGGACGGGGAGCTGTTTTTT. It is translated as CASSPETTWGDGELFF.

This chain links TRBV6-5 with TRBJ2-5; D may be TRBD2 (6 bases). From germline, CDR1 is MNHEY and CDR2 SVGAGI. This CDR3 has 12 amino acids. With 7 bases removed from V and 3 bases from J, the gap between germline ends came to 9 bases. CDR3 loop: CASIGTEETQYF. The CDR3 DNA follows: TGTGCCAGCATAGGGACTGAAGAGACCCAGTACTTC.

In DNA form, the CDR3 reads TGTGCCAGCTCACCCTCAATGGGCAATAATTCACCCCTCCACTTT. It codes for CASSPSMGNNSPLHF. The gene calls are TRBV18 and TRBJ1-6, with unresolved D. In germline, CDR1 is KGHSH, CDR2 LQKENI. The V and J ends lost 3 bases and 5 bases respectively, with 11 bases between them. The CDR3 has 15 residues.

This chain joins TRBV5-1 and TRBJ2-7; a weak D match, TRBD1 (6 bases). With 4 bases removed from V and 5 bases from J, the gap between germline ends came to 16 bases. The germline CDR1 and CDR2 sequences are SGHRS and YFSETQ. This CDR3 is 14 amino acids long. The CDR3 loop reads CASSLIQGPDEQYF. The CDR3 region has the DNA TGCGCCAGCAGCCTTATACAGGGCCCAGACGAGCAGTACTTC.

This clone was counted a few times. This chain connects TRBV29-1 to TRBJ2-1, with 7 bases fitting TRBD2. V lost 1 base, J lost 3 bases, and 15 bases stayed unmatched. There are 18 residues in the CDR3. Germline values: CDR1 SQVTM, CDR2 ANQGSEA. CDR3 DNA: TGCAGCGTTGAAGGGCAGGGACTAAGTGTAGGTAACTACAATGAGCAGTTCTTC. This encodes CSVEGQGLSVGNYNEQFF.

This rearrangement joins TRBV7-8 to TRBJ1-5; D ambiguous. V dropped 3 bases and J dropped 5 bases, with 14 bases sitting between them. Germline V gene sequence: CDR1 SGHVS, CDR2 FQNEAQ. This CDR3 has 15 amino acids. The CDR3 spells CASSLAPWGDQPQHF. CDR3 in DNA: TGTGCCAGCAGCTTGGCACCCTGGGGAGATCAGCCCCAGCATTTT.

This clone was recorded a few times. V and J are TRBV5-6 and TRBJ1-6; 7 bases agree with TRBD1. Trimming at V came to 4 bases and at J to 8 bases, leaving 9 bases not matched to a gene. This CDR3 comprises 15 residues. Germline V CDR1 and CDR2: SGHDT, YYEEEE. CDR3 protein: CASSLTGQTDSPLHF. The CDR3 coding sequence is TGTGCCAGCAGCCTTACGGGACAGACGGATTCACCCCTCCACTTT.

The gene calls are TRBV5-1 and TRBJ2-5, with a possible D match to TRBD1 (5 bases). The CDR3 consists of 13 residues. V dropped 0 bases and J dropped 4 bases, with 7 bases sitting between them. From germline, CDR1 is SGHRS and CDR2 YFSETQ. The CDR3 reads CASSLEGSETQYF. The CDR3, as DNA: TGCGCCAGCAGCTTGGAGGGGTCAGAGACCCAGTACTTC.

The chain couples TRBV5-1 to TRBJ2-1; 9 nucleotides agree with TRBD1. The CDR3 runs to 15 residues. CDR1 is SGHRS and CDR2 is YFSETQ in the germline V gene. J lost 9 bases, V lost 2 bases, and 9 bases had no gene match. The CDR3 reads CASSFTGGALGEQFF. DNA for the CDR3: TGCGCCAGCAGCTTCACAGGGGGCGCGTTAGGTGAGCAGTTCTTC.

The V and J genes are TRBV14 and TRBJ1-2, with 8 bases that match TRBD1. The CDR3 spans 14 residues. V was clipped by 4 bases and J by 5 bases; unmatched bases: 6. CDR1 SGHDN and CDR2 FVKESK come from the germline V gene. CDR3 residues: CASSPGTGLYGYTF. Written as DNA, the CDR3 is TGTGCCAGCAGCCCGGGGACAGGTCTTTATGGCTACACCTTC.

The CDR3 DNA sequence: TGTGCCAGCATATTACAGGCTAACCAAGAGACCCAGTACTTC. This translates into CASILQANQETQYF. The chain links TRBV2 to TRBJ2-5; TRBD1 might be the D (5 bases). V was pared by 7 bases and J by 0 bases, with 12 bases between. CDR1 SNHLY and CDR2 FYNNEI come from the germline V gene. There are 14 residues in the CDR3.

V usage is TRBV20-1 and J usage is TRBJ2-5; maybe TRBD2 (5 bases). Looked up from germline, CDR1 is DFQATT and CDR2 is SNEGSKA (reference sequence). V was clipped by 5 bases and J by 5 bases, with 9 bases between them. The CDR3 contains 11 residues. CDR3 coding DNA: TGCAGTGCTCCAGCGGCGGAGACCCAGTACTTC. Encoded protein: CSAPAAETQYF.

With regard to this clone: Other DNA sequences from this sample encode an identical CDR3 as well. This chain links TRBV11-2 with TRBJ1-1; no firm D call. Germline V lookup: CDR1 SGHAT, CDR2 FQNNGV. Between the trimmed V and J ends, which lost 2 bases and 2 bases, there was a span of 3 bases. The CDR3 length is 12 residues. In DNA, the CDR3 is TGTGCCAGCAGCTTACTAAACACTGAAGCTTTCTTT. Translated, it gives CASSLLNTEAFF.

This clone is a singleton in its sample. In DNA, the CDR3 is TGTGCCAGCAGTGAGACAGACGGCTACACCTTC. As protein: CASSETDGYTF. The V call is TRBV2, the J call TRBJ1-2; maybe TRBD1 (5 bases). The CDR3 runs to 11 residues. Trimming pared 3 bases from V and 8 bases from J, leaving 7 bases between. Germline V lookup: CDR1 SNHLY, CDR2 FYNNEI. The full variable domain, in which reference TRBV2 and TRBJ1-2 provide the parts outside the CDR3, is EPEVTQTPSHQVTQMGQEVILRCVPISNHLYFYWYRQILGQKVEFLVSFYNNEISEKSEIFDDQFSVERPDGSNFTLKIRSTKLEDSAMYFCASSETDGYTFGSGTRLTVV.

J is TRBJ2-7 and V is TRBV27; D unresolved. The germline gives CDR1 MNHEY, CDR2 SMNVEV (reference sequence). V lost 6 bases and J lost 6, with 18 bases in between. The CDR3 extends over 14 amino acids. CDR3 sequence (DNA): TGTGCCAGCAGCACAATGTTTTCTAGTGGCGAGCAGTACTTC. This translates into CASSTMFSSGEQYF.

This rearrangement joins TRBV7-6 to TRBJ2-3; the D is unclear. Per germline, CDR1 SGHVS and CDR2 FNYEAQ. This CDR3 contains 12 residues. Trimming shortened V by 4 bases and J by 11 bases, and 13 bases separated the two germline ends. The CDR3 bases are TGTGCCAGCAGCTACCAACAGTCGATGCAGTATTTT. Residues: CASSYQQSMQYF.

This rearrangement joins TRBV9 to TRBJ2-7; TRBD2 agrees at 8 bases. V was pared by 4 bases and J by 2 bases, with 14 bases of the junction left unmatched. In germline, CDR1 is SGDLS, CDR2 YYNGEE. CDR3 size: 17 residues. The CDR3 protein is CASSPRSAGAFPYEQYF. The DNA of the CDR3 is TGTGCCAGCAGCCCGCGTTCAGCGGGGGCCTTCCCCTACGAGCAGTACTTC. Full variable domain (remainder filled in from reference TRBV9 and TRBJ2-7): DSGVTQTPKHLITATGQRVTLRCSPRSGDLSVYWYQQSLDQGLQFLIQYYNGEERAKGNILERFSAQQFPDLHSELNLSSLELGDSALYFCASSPRSAGAFPYEQYFGPGTRLTVT.

CDR3 amino acids: CASSSGTQGSPLHF. CDR3 nucleotides: TGTGCCAGCAGCTCCGGGACTCAGGGTTCACCCCTCCACTTT. V is TRBV6-5 and J is TRBJ1-6; TRBD1 is a possible D gene (5 bases). Between the trimmed V and J ends, which lost 6 bases and 9 bases, there was a span of 15 bases. The CDR3 contains 14 residues. Germline CDR1 is MNHEY and CDR2 is SVGAGI.

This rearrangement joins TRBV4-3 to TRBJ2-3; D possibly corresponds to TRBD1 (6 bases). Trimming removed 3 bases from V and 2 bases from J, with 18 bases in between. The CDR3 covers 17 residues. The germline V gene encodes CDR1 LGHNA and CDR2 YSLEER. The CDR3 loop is CASSQDSESFTTDTQYF. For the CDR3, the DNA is TGCGCCAGCAGCCAGGACAGCGAATCATTTACCACAGATACGCAGTATTTT.